This record looks at one TCR beta chain sequence and its context. This entry belongs to a study of technical replicates of blood from a handful of donors. Assay used: immunoSEQ multiplex PCR; TCRdb lists only in-frame clones, some missing. Counted here are 75,000 to 100,000 clones, around 94% occurring once; the ten biggest clones make up less than 0.3%. Per germline, CDR1 SGHNT and CDR2 YYREEE (reference sequence). V was clipped by 5 bases and J by 2 bases, with 12 bases between them. This CDR3 region has 14 residues. V is TRBV5-4 and J is TRBJ2-3, with D unresolved. The sample consisted of T cells isolated from PBMCs. The clonotype comes from a human donor in good health. CDR3 loop: CASREVINTDTQYF. CDR3 nucleotides: TGTGCCAGCAGAGAGGTAATCAACACAGATACGCAGTATTTT.